The clone carrying this T cell receptor (beta chain) was counted ten times or more. Its antigen is not identified. This sample stems from a study of regulatory T cells in long-lasting Graves disease. Study outcomes and limitations: Less diverse TCR repertoires were seen in persistent Graves' patients than in newly diagnosed ones. Relative to new patients (966), persistent patients exhibited greater sharing of public clonotypes (around 2,800). Favoring TRBV28, TRBJ1-2 and TRBJ2-5 was a feature seen in persistent disease.

Looked up from germline, CDR1 is MGHRA and CDR2 is YSYEKL. This CDR3 region has 14 residues. The V and J ends lost 4 bases and 1 base respectively, with 11 bases between them. The time point is: newly diagnosed GD, antithyroid drugs for less than 3 months. The TCR library was prepared using RNA isolated from PBMCs. Building of the TCR beta libraries involved iRepertoire HTBI primers and Arm-PCR of CDR3 regions. TCRdb re-called the multiplex PCR reads with MiXCR, one entry per CDR3 protein. The table lists 300,000 to 450,000 distinct CDR3 sequences, less than 20% of them singletons, with approximately 22% in the top ten.

The sequence was obtained from a female donor with Graves disease. The chain employs TRBV4-1 and TRBJ2-7, with D possibly being TRBD1 or TRBD2 (5 bases each). The sequencing here drew on peripheral blood mononuclear cells (PBMCs), taken at new diagnosis, from a patient treated with antithyroid drugs. The CDR3 loop reads CASSPARGSYEQYF. CDR3 bases: TGCGCCAGCAGCCCGGCGAGGGGTTCCTACGAGCAGTACTTC.